Listed below are T cell receptor beta chains from one sample, sequenced in a study of cytomegalovirus exposure and HLA in healthy donors. Repertoires were generated with immunoSEQ multiplex PCR, while TCRdb's copy carries only in-frame clones and drops some. This sample has about 160,000 clones, with 60% to 85% found just once. Sequencing used PBMCs. Receptors were obtained from a female donor in good health and CMV-seronegative. CDR3s include the opening cysteine and the closing phenylalanine or tryptophan. Size is stated for part of the rows, as once, few or many counts, or as a class when the clone is expanded.

J gene | V gene | clone size | CDR3 protein
TRBJ2-2 | TRBV9 | . | CASSPGRPGELFF
TRBJ1-4 | TRBV19 | few | CASRSLETAEKLFF
TRBJ2-5 | TRBV6-1 | few | CASRATGTGGETQYF
TRBJ2-1 | TRBV29-1 | . | CSVTPSRDRGGNEQFF
TRBJ1-1 | TRBV14 | . | CASSLDRGHEAFF
TRBJ2-2 | TRBV6-1 | . | CASRGGQTNTGELFF
TRBJ2-7 | TRBV28 | . | CASNYQGSYEQYF
TRBJ1-1 | TRBV27 | . | CASSFTRTFANTEAFF
TRBJ2-7 | TRBV11-1 | . | CASSRDSASYEQYF
TRBJ2-2 | TRBV7-8 | . | CASSSLTGSTGELFF
TRBJ2-2 | TRBV9 | . | CASSVGVAGGNTGELFF
TRBJ1-2 | TRBV11-2 | . | CASSLSGSFGSGYGYTF
. | TRBV30 | few | CAWSAGTGVAYEQYF
TRBJ2-7 | TRBV19 | . | CASSTQGPYEQYF
TRBJ2-6 | TRBV11-2 | . | CASSPGGSGANVLTF
TRBJ2-3 | TRBV6-7 | . | CASSYFPPVATGDLDTQYF
TRBJ1-2 | TRBV5-1 | . | CASSTRQGYGYTF
TRBJ1-2 | TRBV6-5 | . | CASKMEGFRGYTF
TRBJ2-7 | TRBV27 | few | CASSPNYEQYF
TRBJ1-5 | TRBV7-9 | . | CASSLKLSGLGGGNQPQHF
TRBJ1-5 | TRBV7-8 | . | CASSLDRNQPQHF
TRBJ1-2 | TRBV25-1 | once | CASSERQNYGYTF
TRBJ1-5 | TRBV2 | . | CASRGTGYSNQPQHF
TRBJ2-5 | TRBV5-4 | . | CASSLGLAQETQYF
TRBJ2-1 | TRBV25-1 | . | CASSYQGALVIPYNEQFF
TRBJ2-1 | TRBV30 | . | CAWSVGLAEGNQFF
TRBJ1-4 | TRBV9 | . | CASSVSQGGEKLFF
TRBJ1-1 | TRBV28 | . | CASTFSRGGRDEAFF
TRBJ2-7 | TRBV10-2 | . | CASRDRAYEQYF
TRBJ2-2 | TRBV5-4 | . | CASSPSAGGNTGELFF
TRBJ2-3 | TRBV9 | . | CASSARVTSTDTQYF
TRBJ1-5 | TRBV6-6 | . | CASSYSGGSQPQHF
TRBJ2-7 | TRBV6-5 | . | CASVTGLAEPYEQYF
TRBJ1-2 | TRBV18 | . | CASSPLQAPNGYTF
TRBJ2-5 | TRBV15 | . | CATRLRGTQYF
TRBJ2-1 | TRBV6-5 | . | CASSLASGGSYNEQFF
TRBJ1-2 | TRBV30 | . | CAWSAGTASVANYGYTF
TRBJ1-1 | TRBV7-9 | . | CASSSGGKTEAFF
TRBJ1-2 | TRBV5-4 | . | CASSLVQGIAGYTF
TRBJ1-3 | TRBV5-4 | . | CASSLSGTGIDTIYF